This entry lists 21 T cell receptor beta chains sequenced from one sample in a study of persistence of HIV-infected CD4 T cells. Lysates of CMV-infected fibroblasts at about 10 ug/mL stimulated these cells. Sorting of responding CD4+ T cells relied on upregulated CD40 ligand together with CD69. These receptors' antigens are unknown. The libraries were made with immunoSEQ version 4 in survey mode. Some clones are missing from TCRdb's copy, which holds only in-frame ones; the method was immunoSEQ multiplex PCR. The repertoire holds 15,000 to 20,000 clones, with almost 65% as singletons. Sequencing used CD4+ T cells sorted from PBMCs after approximately 19-hour stimulation, obtained from a patient who received antiretroviral therapy. These TCRs come from an adult woman with HIV who was CMV-seropositive.

The J gene is TRBJ1-2, the V gene TRBV19; possible D gene TRBD1, 5 bases. V lost 4 bases and J lost 3, with 9 bases in between. The CDR3 is 13 amino acids. Germline V gene sequence: CDR1 LNHDA, CDR2 SQIVND (reference sequence). DNA for the CDR3: TGTGCCAGTAGTACGGACACCTACTATGGCTACACCTTC. The encoded protein is CASSTDTYYGYTF.

The V and J genes are TRBV7-9 and TRBJ2-2; 7 positions match TRBD1. The germline gives CDR1 SEHNR, CDR2 FQNEAQ (reference sequence). This CDR3 is built from 16 residues. With V trimmed by 5 bases and J by 5 bases, 11 bases remained unmatched. The CDR3 loop reads CASSEPSGQKTGELFF. The CDR3, as DNA: TGTGCCAGCAGCGAACCTTCGGGACAGAAGACCGGGGAGCTGTTTTTT.

This clone occurred a few times. V usage is TRBV7-8 and J usage is TRBJ1-2; 7 bases map to TRBD1. The CDR3 is made up of 13 amino acids. Germline CDR1 and CDR2: SGHVS and FQNEAQ. The trim removed 5 bases at V and 8 bases at J, leaving 8 bases unmatched. The DNA of the CDR3 is TGTGCCAGCAGCCTAGACAGGGCCGTGGGCTACACCTTC. This encodes CASSLDRAVGYTF.

The chain joins TRBV19 to TRBJ1-1, with D tentatively TRBD1 (5 bases). Per germline, CDR1 LNHDA and CDR2 SQIVND (reference sequence). The CDR3 runs 13 residues. Trimming removed 0 bases from V and 10 bases from J, with 12 bases in between. CDR3 sequence reads: CASSIDLGRGAFF. In nucleotides, the CDR3 is TGTGCCAGTAGTATAGATCTTGGGAGGGGAGCTTTCTTT.

Remarks on this clone: Other DNA sequences within the sample encode an identical CDR3. The chain is built from TRBV4-1 and TRBJ1-5, with unresolved D. V was trimmed by 0 bases and J by 0 bases, leaving 9 bases between them. CDR1 is MGHRA and CDR2 is YSYEKL in the germline V gene. The CDR3 totals 16 residues. CDR3 nucleotide sequence: TGCGCCAGCAGCCAAGATCCGGGGAATAGCAATCAGCCCCAGCATTTT. It encodes CASSQDPGNSNQPQHF.

This chain links TRBV7-2 with TRBJ2-4; 9 nucleotides align to TRBD2. The V gene end was trimmed by 5 bases and the J gene end by 0 bases; junction bases not matched to a gene: 5. The CDR3 is 16 amino acids. The germline V gene has CDR1 SGHTA and CDR2 FQGNSA. The CDR3: CASSRRGGLAKNIQYF. The DNA for the CDR3 is TGTGCCAGCAGCCGGCGGGGGGGCTTAGCCAAAAACATTCAGTACTTC. The variable domain in full, with the rest retrieved from reference TRBV7-2 and TRBJ2-4, is GAGVSQSPSNKVTEKGKDVELRCDPISGHTALYWYRQSLGQGLEFLIYFQGNSAPDKSGLPSDRFSAERTGGSVSTLTIQRTQQEDSAVYLCASSRRGGLAKNIQYFGAGTRLSVL.

The rearrangement joins TRBV7-3 to TRBJ2-3; 9 nucleotides align to TRBD2. V shed 4 bases, J shed 5 bases, and the junction held 7 bases outside the gene matches. The V gene's germline CDR1 is SGHTA and CDR2 FQGTGA. This CDR3 is built from 15 residues. CDR3 in DNA: TGTGCCAGCAGCTCTAGCGGGGCCCCGGGAGATACGCAGTATTTT. It translates to CASSSSGAPGDTQYF.

This clone came up once. This rearrangement joins TRBV7-3 to TRBJ1-6; D is uncertain. CDR3 length equals 14 residues. Looked up from germline, CDR1 is SGHTA and CDR2 is FQGTGA. V was shortened by 5 bases and J by 0 bases, with 5 bases between the two germline ends. The CDR3 DNA follows: TGTGCCAGCAGCCGAAGCTCCTATAATTCACCCCTCCACTTT. It yields the protein CASSRSSYNSPLHF.

Relative to its sample, this clone is medium-sized (0.01 to 0.1%). This sample also contains other DNA sequences that code for the same CDR3. This chain joins TRBV11-3 and TRBJ2-2; D unclear. The CDR3 sequence is 13 residues long. Germline lookup yields CDR1 SGHNT and CDR2 YENEEA. The V and J ends lost 0 bases and 4 bases respectively, with 3 bases between them. The CDR3 spells CASSLDFTGELFF. CDR3 in DNA: TGTGCCAGCAGCTTAGACTTCACCGGGGAGCTGTTTTTT.

The CDR3 loop is CASSPDGQRYINEQFF. As DNA, the CDR3 is TGTGCCAGCAGCCCGGACGGACAGCGGTATATCAATGAGCAGTTCTTC. The chain recombines TRBV5-8 with TRBJ2-1; a weak D match, TRBD1 (6 bases). This CDR3 contains 16 residues. In germline, CDR1 is SGHTS, CDR2 YDEGEE. Deletions cut 4 bases from V and 6 bases from J, with 20 bases between.

This clone was seen only a few times. The genes are TRBV7-2 and TRBJ2-1; TRBD1 aligns across 12 bases. CDR3 length equals 15 residues. Looked up from germline, CDR1 is SGHTA and CDR2 is FQGNSA. The V segment lost 3 bases and the J segment 8 bases; nucleotides outside the gene matches: 5. The CDR3 here is CASSFGGQGAYEQFF. As DNA, the CDR3 is TGTGCCAGCAGCTTCGGGGGACAGGGGGCCTATGAGCAGTTCTTC.

The chain joins TRBV25-1 to TRBJ1-1; D is ambiguous. Germline loops: CDR1 MGHDK, CDR2 SYGVNS. Trimming shortened V by 7 bases and J by 0 bases, and 9 bases separated the two germline ends. The CDR3 has 13 residues. CDR3: CASKENLNTEAFF. In nucleotides, the CDR3 is TGTGCCAGCAAGGAGAATCTGAACACTGAAGCTTTCTTT. Complete variable domain (other parts from reference TRBV25-1 and TRBJ1-1): EADIYQTPRYLVIGTGKKITLECSQTMGHDKMYWYQQDPGMELHLIHYSYGVNSTEKGDLSSESTVSRIRTEHFPLTLESARPSHTSQYLCASKENLNTEAFFGQGTRLTVV.

This clone turned up a few times. The chain carries TRBV19 and TRBJ1-2; 10 nucleotides match TRBD1. V shed 2 bases and J 5 bases; nucleotides not matched to a gene: 14. The CDR3 extends over 18 amino acids. CDR1 and CDR2 (germline): LNHDA, SQIVND (reference sequence). The CDR3 coding sequence is TGTGCCAGTAGTATAACCGCGAGGGGGACAGGGGATTTGTATGGCTACACCTTC. It yields the protein CASSITARGTGDLYGYTF. The full variable domain, rest sourced from reference TRBV19 and TRBJ1-2, is DGGITQSPKYLFRKEGQNVTLSCEQNLNHDAMYWYRQDPGQGLRLIYYSQIVNDFQKGDIAEGYSVSREKKESFPLTVTSAQKNPTAFYLCASSITARGTGDLYGYTFGSGTRLTVV.

This chain uses TRBV19 with TRBJ2-7, with TRBD1 matching over 9 bases. Per germline, CDR1 LNHDA and CDR2 SQIVND (reference sequence). Unmatched junction bases numbered 14, after V lost 5 bases and J lost 3 bases. The CDR3 spans 17 residues. CDR3 region: CASSGATGGKAHYEQYF. The CDR3 DNA reads TGTGCCAGTAGTGGAGCGACAGGGGGGAAGGCTCACTACGAGCAGTACTTC.

Only one count was recorded for this clone. The gene calls are TRBV12-5 and TRBJ1-2; D is ambiguous. The CDR3 extends over 14 amino acids. Trimming left V 1 base short and J 3 bases short, with 9 bases between. The germline gives CDR1 LGHNT, CDR2 FRNRAP. The CDR3 DNA is TGTGCTAGTGGTTTGGAAGTGGCCTACTATGGCTACACCTTC. This translates into CASGLEVAYYGYTF.

This rearrangement joins TRBV7-2 to TRBJ1-2; D is possibly TRBD1 (5 bases). The CDR3 covers 16 residues. The V gene's germline CDR1 is SGHTA and CDR2 FQGNSA. V dropped 1 base and J dropped 7 bases, with 19 bases sitting between them. In nucleotides, the CDR3 is TGTGCCAGCAGCTTAGTTGGTGCAGGGCCCGGGGGTGGCTACACCTTC. This encodes CASSLVGAGPGGGYTF.

This chain connects TRBV7-9 to TRBJ1-6, with a weak D call TRBD1 (6 bases). The CDR3 extends over 17 amino acids. V was clipped by 1 base and J by 9 bases, with 19 bases between them. Looked up from germline, CDR1 is SEHNR and CDR2 is FQNEAQ (reference sequence). CDR3: CASSLVSLQGEISPLHF. In DNA, the CDR3 is TGTGCCAGCAGCTTAGTGTCGTTACAGGGTGAGATTTCACCCCTCCACTTT.

This clone appeared a few times. The V and J genes are TRBV30 and TRBJ1-1; a possible D gene is TRBD1 (5 bases). Deletions cut 4 bases from V and 11 bases from J, with 20 bases between. There are 13 residues in the CDR3. Germline V gene lookup returns CDR1 GTSNPN and CDR2 SVGIG (reference sequence). CDR3 amino acids: CAWTAGARTVAFF. The CDR3 DNA reads as TGTGCCTGGACCGCTGGGGCCCGGACGGTGGCTTTCTTT.

The chain recombines TRBV15 with TRBJ2-3; D is ambiguous. Trimming took off 1 base at V and 2 bases at J, with 7 bases between the two ends. CDR1 is LNHNV, CDR2 YYDKDF, per germline (reference sequence). This CDR3 contains 14 residues. The CDR3 loop reads CATSRAVLTDTQYF. In nucleotides, the CDR3 is TGTGCCACCAGCAGAGCAGTCCTCACAGATACGCAGTATTTT.

The J gene is TRBJ1-1, the V gene TRBV18; D is unclear. V was pared by 3 bases and J by 6 bases, with 8 bases between. The CDR3 is made up of 12 amino acids. Looked up from germline, CDR1 is KGHSH and CDR2 is LQKENI. The CDR3 coding sequence is TGTGCCAGCTCACCCGGAGTCGCTGAAGCTTTCTTT. Protein: CASSPGVAEAFF.

This chain joins TRBV5-1 and TRBJ1-5; D unresolved. V was shortened by 0 bases and J by 7 bases, with 14 bases between the two germline ends. The germline V gene has CDR1 SGHRS and CDR2 YFSETQ. This CDR3 has 15 amino acids. CDR3 DNA sequence: TGCGCCAGCAGCTTGGACGGCAGCTTAGAACAGCCCCAGCATTTT. It is translated as CASSLDGSLEQPQHF.